Below, 25 T cell receptor beta chains from the same sample are listed, as sequenced in a study of blood T cell repertoires in COVID-19. Profiling relied on immunoSEQ multiplex PCR, and the TCRdb table lists in-frame clones only, not all of them. The table records around 100,000 clones, about 89% of them present only once. Sequencing was done on a sample of peripheral blood. These receptors were collected from a woman aged 55-70 years with acute or convalescent COVID-19.

This clone was detected only once. The J gene is TRBJ1-1, the V gene TRBV6-5; 8 bases map to TRBD1. Germline V lookup: CDR1 MNHEY, CDR2 SVGAGI. V dropped 3 bases and J dropped 1; count of bases not matched to a gene: 4. The CDR3 consists of 15 residues. The CDR3 reads CASSYLGQANTEAFF. The CDR3 region has the DNA TGTGCCAGCAGTTATTTGGGACAGGCGAACACTGAAGCTTTCTTT.

This sequence joins TRBV6-5 and TRBJ1-1; no firm D call. The CDR3 extends over 14 amino acids. V was trimmed by 2 bases and J by 3 bases, leaving 10 bases between them. Germline V CDR1 and CDR2: MNHEY, SVGAGI. CDR3 DNA sequence: TGTGCCAGCAGTTACCGCGACACGGACACTGAAGCTTTCTTT. Its protein is CASSYRDTDTEAFF.

The chain is built from TRBV28 and TRBJ2-1; 11 positions agree with TRBD2. Germline lookup yields CDR1 MDHEN and CDR2 SYDVKM. Germline trimming cut 8 bases from V and 4 bases from J; bases unmatched to any gene: 10. The CDR3 has 16 residues. Written as DNA, the CDR3 is TGTGCCAGCGCACCGTGGGGGACTAGCGGATACAATGAGCAGTTCTTC. Translating gives CASAPWGTSGYNEQFF.

The chain employs TRBV5-5 and TRBJ1-2, with 7 nucleotides matching TRBD1. Germline V gene sequence: CDR1 SGHKS, CDR2 YYEKEE (reference sequence). This CDR3 comprises 13 residues. J gave up 7 bases and V 5 bases, and 8 bases lay outside the gene matches. The CDR3 DNA follows: TGTGCCAGCAGAATCGGGACAGCGCGTGGCTACACCTTC. Protein: CASRIGTARGYTF.

The rearrangement uses TRBV6-5 and TRBJ2-3; 10 nucleotides align to TRBD2. J gave up 6 bases and V 8 bases, and 8 bases lay outside the gene matches. CDR1 and CDR2 from the germline V gene are MNHEY and SVGAGI. The CDR3 runs to 14 residues. The CDR3: CASVEAGGWDTQYF. The DNA for the CDR3 is TGTGCCAGCGTCGAAGCGGGAGGGTGGGATACGCAGTATTTT.

The rearrangement joins TRBV6-6 to TRBJ2-1; no clear D. Germline V lookup: CDR1 MNHNY, CDR2 SVGAGI (reference sequence). Between the trimmed V and J ends, which lost 4 bases and 4 bases, there was a span of 5 bases. The CDR3 is 12 residues long. The CDR3 DNA follows: TGTGCCAGCAGTTGGCGGTACAATGAGCAGTTCTTC. It is translated as CASSWRYNEQFF.

The chain has TRBV9 and TRBJ2-1, with D possibly TRBD2 on 5 matching bases. Between the trimmed V and J ends, which lost 2 bases and 9 bases, there was a span of 12 bases. Germline V lookup: CDR1 SGDLS, CDR2 YYNGEE. The CDR3 is 13 residues long. The CDR3 DNA is TGTGCCAGCAGCGTCGGGGATTTGGGTGAGCAGTTCTTC. Translating it yields CASSVGDLGEQFF.

This sequence joins TRBV7-9 and TRBJ2-3, with TRBD2 identical over 12 bases. The CDR3 runs to 16 residues. Germline V lookup: CDR1 SEHNR, CDR2 FQNEAQ (reference sequence). Losses at the gene ends were 3 bases for V and 6 bases for J; bases not matched to a gene: 7. Written as DNA, the CDR3 is TGTGCCAGCAGCTTGACTAGCGGGAGTAGTAGGGATACGCAGTATTTT. Translated, it gives CASSLTSGSSRDTQYF.

CDR3 bases: TGTGCCAGCAGTTATGAAGAACCCAGGTTCGGAAACACCATATATTTT. Amino acid sequence: CASSYEEPRFGNTIYF. V gene TRBV6-5 combines with J gene TRBJ1-3; D gene uncertain. The germline V gene encodes CDR1 MNHEY and CDR2 SVGAGI. The CDR3 sequence is 16 residues long. The V end was cut by 3 bases, the J end by 4 bases, with 16 bases between.

The J gene is TRBJ1-5, the V gene TRBV15; D possibly corresponds to TRBD1 (5 bases). The CDR3 is 15 residues long. The V and J ends lost 0 bases and 4 bases respectively, with 10 bases between them. The germline V gene has CDR1 LNHNV and CDR2 YYDKDF (reference sequence). The CDR3 DNA follows: TGTGCCACCAGCAGAGAACAGGTCCCTAATCAGCCCCAGCATTTT. This sequence encodes CATSREQVPNQPQHF.

This clone was recorded once. This rearrangement joins TRBV28 to TRBJ1-1, with D tentatively TRBD1 (6 bases). The V and J ends lost 3 bases and 2 bases respectively, with 10 bases between them. The germline CDR1 and CDR2 sequences are MDHEN and SYDVKM. This CDR3 region has 14 residues. CDR3 sequence: CASSFKGGNTEAFF. The CDR3, as DNA: TGTGCCAGCAGTTTCAAAGGGGGAAACACTGAAGCTTTCTTT.

The chain employs TRBV27 and TRBJ1-6; the match to TRBD1 covers 8 bases. CDR3 length: 17 amino acids. Trimming at V came to 2 bases and at J to 7 bases, leaving 10 bases not matched to a gene. Germline lookup yields CDR1 MNHEY and CDR2 SMNVEV (reference sequence). The CDR3 is CASSLAGRGLVNSPLHF. The CDR3 coding sequence is TGTGCCAGCAGTTTAGCGGGCAGGGGGCTGGTGAATTCACCCCTCCACTTT.

This clone was seen a few times. This chain links TRBV5-4 with TRBJ1-1, with D possibly being TRBD1 (6 bases). Germline V lookup: CDR1 SGHNT, CDR2 YYREEE (reference sequence). The CDR3 is made up of 15 amino acids. Trimming took 3 bases from V and 0 from J, leaving 12 bases between them. The CDR3 DNA sequence: TGTGCCAGCAGCTCGGGGGGCTACCTGAACACTGAAGCTTTCTTT. Translating gives CASSSGGYLNTEAFF.

This clone was picked up one time. The chain employs TRBV6-6 and TRBJ1-3, with D hard to call. Germline CDR1 and CDR2: MNHNY and SVGAGI (reference sequence). The germline V and J ends were trimmed by 6 bases and 1 base, with 4 bases remaining between them. The CDR3 contains 12 residues. CDR3: CASSPSGNTIYF. The CDR3 DNA is TGTGCCAGCAGCCCGTCTGGAAACACCATATATTTT.

The chain uses TRBV10-3 and TRBJ1-4; no clear D gene. CDR1 and CDR2 from the germline V gene are ENHRY and SYGVKD. There are 15 residues in the CDR3. V was cut by 0 bases and J by 8 bases, with 13 bases left in between. In nucleotides, the CDR3 is TGTGCCATCAGTGAGTCGATACAAATAGCGGAAAAACTGTTTTTT. Amino acids: CAISESIQIAEKLFF.

In this sample, this clone turned up once. This sequence joins TRBV18 and TRBJ1-1; D call uncertain. V gave up 3 bases and J gave up 1 base, with 9 bases separating them. The length of the CDR3 is 14 residues. CDR1 is KGHSH, CDR2 LQKENI, per germline. The CDR3 loop is CASSPFTENTEAFF. The CDR3 nucleotides are TGTGCCAGCTCACCCTTCACAGAGAACACTGAAGCTTTCTTT. Full variable domain (missing parts from reference TRBV18 and TRBJ1-1): NAGVMQNPRHLVRRRGQEARLRCSPMKGHSHVYWYRQLPEEGLKFMVYLQKENIIDESGMPKERFSAEFPKEGPSILRIQQVVRGDSAAYFCASSPFTENTEAFFGQGTRLTVV.

With regard to this clone: A much more abundant neighbour one base away suggests this may be a read error. The DNA is left out, because the CDR3 cannot be placed on it with certainty; the CDR3 is given as TCRdb lists it. The sample contains more than one DNA sequence encoding this CDR3. The CDR3 sequence: CASSFAGGNTEAFF. The chain is built from TRBV7-3 and TRBJ1-1; the table assigns TRBD1, which was not confirmed against the DNA. Ends included, the CDR3 has 14 residues. The germline V gene encodes CDR1 SGHTA and CDR2 FQGTGA.

The rearrangement joins TRBV28 to TRBJ1-4; the D gene is possibly TRBD1 (5 bases). Germline-derived CDR1 and CDR2 are MDHEN and SYDVKM. The CDR3 totals 14 residues. V was cut by 2 bases and J by 8 bases, with 12 bases left in between. The CDR3 nucleotides read TGTGCCAGCAGTTTAGAGCAGGGCAGGGAAAAACTGTTTTTT. This encodes CASSLEQGREKLFF.

The V and J genes are TRBV5-4 and TRBJ2-1; the D gene is possibly TRBD1 (5 bases). Trimming left V 4 bases short and J 8 bases short, with 16 bases between. The germline gives CDR1 SGHNT, CDR2 YYREEE (reference sequence). This CDR3 comprises 14 residues. The CDR3 region has the DNA TGTGCCAGCAGCCCAGTGCAGGGTGCCTATGAGCAGTTCTTC. Encoded protein: CASSPVQGAYEQFF.

This sequence joins TRBV11-3 and TRBJ2-1; TRBD2 aligns across 12 bases. Looked up from germline, CDR1 is SGHNT and CDR2 is YENEEA. The CDR3 loop spans 15 amino acids. The J segment lost 9 bases and the V segment lost 5 bases, leaving 8 bases of the junction unmatched. The CDR3 DNA is TGTGCCAGCAGCACCCGACTAGCGGGAGTGGGTGAGCAGTTCTTC. It yields the protein CASSTRLAGVGEQFF.

This chain uses TRBV7-3 with TRBJ2-1, with TRBD1 matching over 8 bases. Germline loops: CDR1 SGHTA, CDR2 FQGTGA. Trimming took 3 bases from V and 4 from J; bases not matched to a gene: 8. The length of the CDR3 is 16 residues. In DNA form, the CDR3 reads TGTGCCAGCAGCTTTTCGGGGGACAGGCCTTACAATGAGCAGTTCTTC. It specifies CASSFSGDRPYNEQFF.

This clone turned up a few times. The J gene is TRBJ1-3, the V gene TRBV25-1; TRBD1 matches 9 bases. This CDR3 region has 18 residues. Germline values: CDR1 MGHDK, CDR2 SYGVNS. Unmatched junction bases numbered 9, after V lost 3 bases and J lost 0 bases. CDR3 sequence reads: CASSETSGQGISGNTIYF. The CDR3 nucleotides are TGTGCCAGCAGTGAGACCTCGGGACAGGGTATCTCTGGAAACACCATATATTTT.

This chain connects TRBV7-9 to TRBJ1-5; D call uncertain. From germline, CDR1 is SEHNR and CDR2 FQNEAQ (reference sequence). The CDR3 runs 15 residues. V was clipped by 4 bases and J by 4 bases, with 14 bases between them. The CDR3: CASSSWEDPNQPQHF. In DNA form, the CDR3 reads TGTGCCAGCAGCTCCTGGGAGGACCCGAATCAGCCCCAGCATTTT. The full variable domain, in which reference TRBV7-9 and TRBJ1-5 provide the parts outside the CDR3, is DTGVSQNPRHKITKRGQNVTFRCDPISEHNRLYWYRQTLGQGPEFLTYFQNEAQLEKSRLLSDRFSAERPKGSFSTLEIQRTEQGDSAMYLCASSSWEDPNQPQHFGDGTRLSIL.

This chain links TRBV27 with TRBJ2-1; 10 bases are shared with TRBD2. Germline V gene data show CDR1 as MNHEY and CDR2 as SMNVEV (reference sequence). CDR3 length: 15 amino acids. With 5 bases clipped from V and 4 bases from J, the junction kept 5 bases outside the gene matches. The CDR3 nucleotides are TGTGCCAGCAGTCCCCTTAGCGGGAGGTACAATGAGCAGTTCTTC. It yields the protein CASSPLSGRYNEQFF.

This clone was detected a few times. This rearrangement joins TRBV2 to TRBJ2-1; 8 positions match TRBD2. The V gene's germline CDR1 is SNHLY and CDR2 FYNNEI. With 6 bases clipped from V and 8 bases from J, the junction kept 3 bases outside the gene matches. The CDR3 length is 12 residues. CDR3: CASRLLADEQFF. The CDR3 DNA sequence: TGTGCCAGCAGACTACTAGCGGATGAGCAGTTCTTC.